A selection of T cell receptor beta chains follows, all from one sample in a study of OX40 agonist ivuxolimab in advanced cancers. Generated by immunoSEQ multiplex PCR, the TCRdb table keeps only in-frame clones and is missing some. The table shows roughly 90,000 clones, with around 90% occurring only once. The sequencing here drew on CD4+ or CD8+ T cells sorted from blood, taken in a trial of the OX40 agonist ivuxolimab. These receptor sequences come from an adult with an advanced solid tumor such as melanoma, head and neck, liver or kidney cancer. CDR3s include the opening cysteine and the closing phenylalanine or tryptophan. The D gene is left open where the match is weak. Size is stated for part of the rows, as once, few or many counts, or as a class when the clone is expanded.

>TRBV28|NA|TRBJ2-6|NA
TGTGCCAGCAGTTTGTTTTCAGGGGTGCTTGGGGCCAACGTCCTGACTTTC
CASSLFSGVLGANVLTF
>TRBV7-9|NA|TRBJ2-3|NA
TGTGCCAGCAGCTTAGCGGGGAGGGATACGCAGTATTTT
CASSLAGRDTQYF
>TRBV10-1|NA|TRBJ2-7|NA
TGCGCCAGCAGTGAGGGCTTCTACGAGCAGTACTTC
CASSEGFYEQYF
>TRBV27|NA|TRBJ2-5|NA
TGTGCCAGCAGTGCCCGGCAGGCTGAGACCCAGTACTTC
CASSARQAETQYF
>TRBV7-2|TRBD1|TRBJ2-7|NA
TGTGCCAGCAGCTTGGAGACAGGGGGCTACGAGCAGTACTTC
CASSLETGGYEQYF
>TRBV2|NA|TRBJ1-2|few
TGTGCCAGCCGGGGGGAGGATGGCTACACCTTC
CASRGEDGYTF
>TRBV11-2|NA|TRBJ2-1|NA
TGTGCCAGCAGCTTGACAGGCGGTTATGGTGAGCAGTTCTTC
CASSLTGGYGEQFF
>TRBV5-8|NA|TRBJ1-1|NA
TGTGCCAGCAGCCCCCTAGGGCCGGGCACTGAAGCTTTCTTT
CASSPLGPGTEAFF
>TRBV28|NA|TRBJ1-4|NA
TGTGCCAGCAGTTTATCGCCAGCAACTAATGAAAAACTGTTTTTT
CASSLSPATNEKLFF
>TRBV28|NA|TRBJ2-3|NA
TGTGCCAGCAGTCCATACACCGCCGATACGCAGTATTTT
CASSPYTADTQYF
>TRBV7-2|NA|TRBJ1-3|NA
TGTGCCAGCAGCTTGGTGGGAGGTGGAAACACCATATATTTT
CASSLVGGGNTIYF
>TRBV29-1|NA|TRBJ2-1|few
TGCAGCGTTGGCCCAGGGGGGAATGAGCAGTTCTTC
CSVGPGGNEQFF
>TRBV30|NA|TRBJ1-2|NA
TGTGCCTGGAGTGTATATGGGGGCTACACCTTC
CAWSVYGGYTF
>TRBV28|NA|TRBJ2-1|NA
TGTGCCAGCAGGGCCAAGGCGGTTAGCTCCTACAATGAGCAGTTCTTC
CASRAKAVSSYNEQFF
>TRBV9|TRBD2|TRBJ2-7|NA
TGTGCCAGCAGCGCCAGACTAGCGGGAGTCGGGGAGCAGTACTTC
CASSARLAGVGEQYF
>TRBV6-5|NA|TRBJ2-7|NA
TGTGCCAGCAGCCGACAGTCTCTCGGTTACGAGCAGTACTTC
CASSRQSLGYEQYF
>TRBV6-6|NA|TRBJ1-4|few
TGTGCCAGCAGTTACTCGATTAGGGTCAAGAAAGAAAAACTGTTTTTT
CASSYSIRVKKEKLFF
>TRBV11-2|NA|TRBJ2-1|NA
TGTGCCAGCAACAACCCGAGGGGTGAGCAGTTCTTC
CASNNPRGEQFF
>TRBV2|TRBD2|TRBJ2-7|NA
TGTGCCAGCAGCTCGGGACTAGCGGGAGCGGGGGAGCAGTACTTC
CASSSGLAGAGEQYF
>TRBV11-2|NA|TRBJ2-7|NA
TGTGCCAGCAGCTTAAGTCTAGAGGGTATATTCTACGAGCAGTACTTC
CASSLSLEGIFYEQYF
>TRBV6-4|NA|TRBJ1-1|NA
TGTGCCAGCAGTGAACAGGGGAACACTGAAGCTTTCTTT
CASSEQGNTEAFF
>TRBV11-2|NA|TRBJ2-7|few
TGTGCCAGCAGCTTAGCGGGAATTGGTTTCGAGCAGTACTTC
CASSLAGIGFEQYF
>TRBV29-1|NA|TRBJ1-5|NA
TGCAGCGTCATAACAGACCTCAATCAGCCCCAGCATTTT
CSVITDLNQPQHF
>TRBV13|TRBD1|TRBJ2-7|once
TGTGCCAGCAGCGGGGACAGGGGAAGGTACGAGCAGTACTTC
CASSGDRGRYEQYF
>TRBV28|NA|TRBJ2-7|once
TGTGCCAGCAGTTCGGCCAGTCCGAACCCCTACGAGCAGTACTTC
CASSSASPNPYEQYF
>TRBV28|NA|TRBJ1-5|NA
TGTGCCAGCAGAATAAGGGACGGTAGCAATCAGCCCCAGCATTTT
CASRIRDGSNQPQHF
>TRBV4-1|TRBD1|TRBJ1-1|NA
TGCGCCAGCAGCCGACCCGGGACAGGGAACACTGAAGCTTTCTTT
CASSRPGTGNTEAFF
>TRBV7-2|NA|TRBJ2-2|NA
TGTGCCAGCCAAGTAGTAGCGGCCACCGGGGAGCTGTTTTTT
CASQVVAATGELFF
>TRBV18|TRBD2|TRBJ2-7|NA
TGTGCCAGCTCACCCGGAGCGGGAGTCCCCGGGGAGCAGTACTTC
CASSPGAGVPGEQYF
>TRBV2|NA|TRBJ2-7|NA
TGTGCCAGCACTTCAGGGGAGCGCTACGAGCAGTACTTC
CASTSGERYEQYF
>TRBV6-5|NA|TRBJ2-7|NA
TGTGCCAGCAGTTCGGGACGGTCCTACGAGCAGTACTTC
CASSSGRSYEQYF
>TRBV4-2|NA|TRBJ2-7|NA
TGTGCCAGCAGCCAGGCGATTTGGGGTAGTCACGAGCAGTACTTC
CASSQAIWGSHEQYF
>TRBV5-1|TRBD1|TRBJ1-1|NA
TGCGCCAGCAGCTTGGCCCCTATGGAGGGGGCGTCTACTGAAGCTTTCTTT
CASSLAPMEGASTEAFF
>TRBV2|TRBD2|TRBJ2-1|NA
TGTGCCAGCAGGTACTATCCGGGGACTAGCTTAGACAATGAGCAGTTCTTC
CASRYYPGTSLDNEQFF
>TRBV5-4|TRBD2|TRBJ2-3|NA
TGTGCCAGCAGCCCCACCCTAGCTAGCGGGTCCGATACGCAGTATTTT
CASSPTLASGSDTQYF
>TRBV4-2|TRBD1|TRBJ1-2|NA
TGTGCCAGCAGCCAGGAGGACAGGGGTGGCTACACCTTC
CASSQEDRGGYTF
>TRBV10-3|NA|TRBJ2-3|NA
TGTGCCATCAGTGAGGGCCCCACAGATACGCAGTATTTT
CAISEGPTDTQYF
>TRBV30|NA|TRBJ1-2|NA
TGTGCCTGGAGTGTAGCCGGCCAGCGACTCTATGGCTACACCTTC
CAWSVAGQRLYGYTF
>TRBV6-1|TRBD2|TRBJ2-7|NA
TGTGCCATCCGACCGCGGGAGACCTCCTACGAGCAGTACTTC
CAIRPRETSYEQYF
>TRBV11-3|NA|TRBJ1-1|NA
TGTGCCAGCAGCTCAATGATGGGGAGTGAAGCTTTCTTT
CASSSMMGSEAFF
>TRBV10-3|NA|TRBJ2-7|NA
TGTGCCATCGGGGAAGCCTCCTACGAGCAGTACTTC
CAIGEASYEQYF
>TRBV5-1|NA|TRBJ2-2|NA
TGCGCCAGCAGCTCCCGCTTGGCGGGGAGGGGGACCGGGGAGCTGTTTTTT
CASSSRLAGRGTGELFF
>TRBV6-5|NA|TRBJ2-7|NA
TGTGCCAGCAGTTACTTAACAGGGAACTACGAGCAGTACTTC
CASSYLTGNYEQYF
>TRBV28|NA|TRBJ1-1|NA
TGTGCCAGCAGTTTCCGAAAGGTTTTCTTT
CASSFRKVFF
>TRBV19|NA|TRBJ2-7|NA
TGTGCCAGTAGTGTAACCGGGACAAAATACGAGCAGTACTTC
CASSVTGTKYEQYF
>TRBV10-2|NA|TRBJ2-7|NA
TGCGCCAGCAGTACCTTGGGCTACGAGCAGTACTTC
CASSTLGYEQYF
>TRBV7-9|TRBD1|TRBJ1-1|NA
TGTGCCAGCAGCTTTTTAATGGGGACAGCGAAGAACACTGAAGCTTTCTTT
CASSFLMGTAKNTEAFF
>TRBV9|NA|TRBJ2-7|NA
TGTGCCAGCAGCGAAACGGGCCGCGAGCAGTACTTC
CASSETGREQYF
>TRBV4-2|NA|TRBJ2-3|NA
TGTGCCAGCAGTTTCCGGGATAAATTAGATACGCAGTATTTT
CASSFRDKLDTQYF
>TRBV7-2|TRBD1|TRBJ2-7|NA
TGTGCCAGCAGCTTCCGACAGGGGGTCTACGAGCAGTACTTC
CASSFRQGVYEQYF
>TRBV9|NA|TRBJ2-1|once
TGTGCCAGCAGCACCCGGATAACGAACCATGAGCAGTTCTTC
CASSTRITNHEQFF
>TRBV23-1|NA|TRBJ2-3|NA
TGCGCCAGCAGTCGATGCTCTGCAGATACGCAGTATTTT
CASSRCSADTQYF
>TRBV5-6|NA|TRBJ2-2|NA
TGTGCCAGCAGCCTGGGGAAGATTGGGGAGCTGTTTTTT
CASSLGKIGELFF
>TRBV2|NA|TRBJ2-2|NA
TGTGCCAGCAGTGAAGAACGGGACACCGGGGAGCTGTTTTTT
CASSEERDTGELFF
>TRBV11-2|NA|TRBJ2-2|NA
TGTGCCAGCAGCTTAGTAGCTTACGGGGAGCTGTTTTTT
CASSLVAYGELFF